These T cell receptor beta chains were read from a single sample in a study of blood T cell repertoires in COVID-19. The table came from immunoSEQ multiplex PCR; TCRdb's copy has only in-frame clones and leaves some out. The sample lists about 360,000 clones, 70% to 90% occurring once. Sequencing was performed on PBMCs or T cells enriched from blood (not recorded which). The receptors shown here come from a woman between 40 and 55 years old with acute COVID-19. CDR3s include the opening cysteine and the closing phenylalanine or tryptophan. A D gene is named only where the DNA matches it firmly. Only part of the rows carry a size: once, few, many, or a class if the clone is expanded.

NA	TRBD1	TRBV19	TRBJ1-2	CASRGSTGYYGYTF	TGTGCCAGTAGAGGCTCGACAGGGTACTATGGCTACACCTTC
NA	NA	TRBV15	TRBJ1-2	CATRSGIGYTF	TGTGCCACCAGGAGCGGAATTGGCTACACCTTC
once	NA	TRBV6-5	TRBJ1-4	CASRGSSATNEKLFF	TGTGCCAGCAGGGGGAGTAGTGCAACTAATGAAAAACTGTTTTTT
NA	TRBD1	TRBV19	TRBJ1-2	CASRAGTGAWGYTF	TGTGCCAGTAGGGCCGGGACAGGGGCTTGGGGCTACACCTTC
NA	TRBD2	TRBV5-5	TRBJ2-7	CASSWGTSGSYEQYF	TGTGCCAGCAGCTGGGGGACTAGCGGCTCCTACGAGCAGTACTTC
few	NA	TRBV25-1	TRBJ2-7	CASKGTAGSYEQYF	TGTGCCAGCAAGGGGACCGCGGGGTCCTACGAGCAGTACTTC
NA	TRBD1	TRBV10-2	TRBJ2-5	CASRNRGQETQYF	TGCGCCAGCAGGAACAGGGGTCAAGAGACCCAGTACTTC
NA	NA	TRBV3-1/TRBV3-2	TRBJ2-5	CASSQGPRGKTQYF	TGTGCCAGCAGCCAAGGCCCCAGGGGAAAGACCCAGTACTTC
NA	NA	TRBV9	TRBJ2-3	CASSVGVNRDTQYF	TGTGCCAGCAGCGTAGGTGTCAACAGAGATACGCAGTATTTT
NA	NA	TRBV7-9	TRBJ2-3	CASSPSGDTQYF	TGTGCCAGCAGTCCATCAGGAGATACGCAGTATTTT
NA	TRBD1	TRBV7-9	TRBJ1-1	CASSSETGSDRDTEAFF	TGTGCCAGCAGCTCGGAGACAGGGAGTGATAGGGACACTGAAGCTTTCTTT
NA	NA	TRBV30	TRBJ1-4	CAWSQGGEKLFF	TGTGCCTGGAGTCAGGGAGGGGAAAAACTGTTTTTT
NA	NA	TRBV27	TRBJ1-5	CASSFSGNQPQHF	TGTGCCAGCAGTTTCAGTGGCAATCAGCCCCAGCATTTT
once	TRBD1	TRBV18	TRBJ1-1	CASSPRTGQGGNTEAFF	TGTGCCAGCTCACCAAGAACAGGACAGGGTGGGAACACTGAAGCTTTCTTT
NA	TRBD1	TRBV20-1	TRBJ2-7	CSASAGQGGEQYF	TGCAGTGCTAGTGCCGGACAGGGAGGCGAGCAGTACTTC
NA	NA	TRBV9	TRBJ1-6	CASSAGQFSRGSPLHF	TGTGCCAGCAGCGCCGGACAGTTTTCGCGAGGTTCACCCCTCCACTTT
once	NA	TRBV2	TRBJ2-3	CASSQGDTTDTQYF	TGTGCCAGCAGCCAAGGGGATACCACAGATACGCAGTATTTT
few	TRBD2	TRBV7-9	TRBJ2-7	CASSDASGALSYEQYF	TGTGCCAGCAGCGACGCTAGCGGGGCCTTGTCCTACGAGCAGTACTTC